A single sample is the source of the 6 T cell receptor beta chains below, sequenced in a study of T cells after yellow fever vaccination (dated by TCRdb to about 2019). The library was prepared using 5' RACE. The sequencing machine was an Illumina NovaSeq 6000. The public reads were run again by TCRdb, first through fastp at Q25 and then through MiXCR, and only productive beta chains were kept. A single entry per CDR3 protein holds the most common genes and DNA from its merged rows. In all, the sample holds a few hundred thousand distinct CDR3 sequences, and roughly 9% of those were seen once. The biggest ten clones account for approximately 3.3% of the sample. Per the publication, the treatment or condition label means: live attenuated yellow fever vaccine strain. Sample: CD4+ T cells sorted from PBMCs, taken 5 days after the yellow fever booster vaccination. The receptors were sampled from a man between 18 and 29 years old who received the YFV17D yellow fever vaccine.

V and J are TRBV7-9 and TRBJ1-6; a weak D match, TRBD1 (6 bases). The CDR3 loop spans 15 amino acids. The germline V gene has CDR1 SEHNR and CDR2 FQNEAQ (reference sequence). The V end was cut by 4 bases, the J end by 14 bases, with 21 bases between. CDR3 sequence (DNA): TGTGCCAGCAGCTCATCCGGGGCCATAAGGGGGGCCCTCCACTTT. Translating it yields CASSSSGAIRGALHF.

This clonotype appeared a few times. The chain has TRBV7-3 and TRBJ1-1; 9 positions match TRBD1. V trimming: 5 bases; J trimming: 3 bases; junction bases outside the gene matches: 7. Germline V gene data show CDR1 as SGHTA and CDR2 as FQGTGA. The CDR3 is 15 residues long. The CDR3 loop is CASSPSRDRDTEAFF. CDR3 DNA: TGTGCCAGCAGCCCGTCGCGGGACAGGGACACTGAAGCTTTCTTT.

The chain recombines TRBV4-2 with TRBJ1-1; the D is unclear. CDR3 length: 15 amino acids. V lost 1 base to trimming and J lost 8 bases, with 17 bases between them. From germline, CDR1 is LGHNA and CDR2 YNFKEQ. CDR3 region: CASSQVQREGREAFF. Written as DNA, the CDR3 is TGTGCCAGCAGCCAAGTCCAGAGGGAGGGTCGGGAAGCTTTCTTT.

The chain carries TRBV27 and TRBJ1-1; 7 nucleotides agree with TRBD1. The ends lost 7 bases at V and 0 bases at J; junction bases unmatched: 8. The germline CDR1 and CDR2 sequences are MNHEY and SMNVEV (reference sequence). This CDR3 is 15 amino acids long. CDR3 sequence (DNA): TGTGCCAGCAAACTTAGACAGGGTTTGAACACTGAAGCTTTCTTT. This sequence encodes CASKLRQGLNTEAFF.

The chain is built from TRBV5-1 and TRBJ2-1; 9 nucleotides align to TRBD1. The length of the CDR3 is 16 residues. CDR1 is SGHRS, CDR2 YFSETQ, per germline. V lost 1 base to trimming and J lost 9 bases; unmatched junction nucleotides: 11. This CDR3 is CASSLTGGAKWGEQFF. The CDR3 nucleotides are TGCGCCAGCAGCTTGACAGGGGGCGCAAAGTGGGGTGAGCAGTTCTTC. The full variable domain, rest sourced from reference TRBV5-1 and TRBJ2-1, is KAGVTQTPRYLIKTRGQQVTLSCSPISGHRSVSWYQQTPGQGLQFLFEYFSETQRNKGNFPGRFSGRQFSNSRSEMNVSTLELGDSALYLCASSLTGGAKWGEQFFGPGTRLTVL.

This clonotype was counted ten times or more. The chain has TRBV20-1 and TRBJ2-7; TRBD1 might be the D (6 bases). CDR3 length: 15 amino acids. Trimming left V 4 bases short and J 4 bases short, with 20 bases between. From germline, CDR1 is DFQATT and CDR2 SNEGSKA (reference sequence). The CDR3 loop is CSATAGTSNHYEQYV. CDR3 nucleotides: TGCAGTGCTACCGCCGGGACATCGAACCATTACGAGCAGTACGTC.